Following are 5 T cell receptor beta chains from one sample sequenced in a study of control samples from healthy donors and cancer patients. Generated by immunoSEQ multiplex PCR, the TCRdb table keeps only in-frame clones and is missing some. The sample consists of 180,000 or so clones, 93% of them appearing once. Sequenced input: blood. The receptor set was obtained from a woman between 55 and 75 years old in good health.

V usage is TRBV2 and J usage is TRBJ2-3, with D unresolved. Trimming cost V 4 bases and J 1 base, with 3 bases left between them. The CDR3 length is 12 residues. CDR1 and CDR2 (germline): SNHLY, FYNNEI. DNA for the CDR3: TGTGCCAGCAGTGCAGGCACAGATACGCAGTATTTT. Protein sequence: CASSAGTDTQYF.

This chain joins TRBV7-9 and TRBJ2-1; 7 bases fit TRBD1. The germline V gene has CDR1 SEHNR and CDR2 FQNEAQ (reference sequence). V was clipped by 5 bases and J by 2 bases; unmatched bases: 12. The CDR3 is 17 amino acids. The chain's CDR3 is CASSHGQATLTYNEQFF. CDR3 DNA sequence: TGTGCCAGCAGCCACGGACAGGCCACGCTCACCTACAATGAGCAGTTCTTC.

The chain combines TRBV19 with TRBJ1-5; possible D gene TRBD1, 5 bases. Germline assignment: CDR1 LNHDA and CDR2 SQIVND (reference sequence). The V end was cut by 11 bases, the J end by 4 bases, with 12 bases between. CDR3 length equals 12 residues. As DNA, the CDR3 is TGTGCCCGACCTAAGGGGAATCAGCCCCAGCATTTT. The encoded protein is CARPKGNQPQHF.

The CDR3 here is CASRKGLNTEAFF. CDR3 bases: TGTGCCAGCAGAAAAGGTCTGAACACTGAAGCTTTCTTT. The chain joins TRBV2 to TRBJ1-1; no definite D call. Germline CDR1 reads SNHLY; CDR2 reads FYNNEI. The ends were cut back, 6 bases at V and 0 bases at J, with 8 bases in the middle. The CDR3 covers 13 residues.

The CDR3, as DNA: TGTGCCAGTGGGGGGACAGGGATCGGGCCCCTCCACTTT. It codes for CASGGTGIGPLHF. This chain connects TRBV19 to TRBJ1-6; 9 bases line up with TRBD1. The CDR3 totals 13 residues. The germline V gene has CDR1 LNHDA and CDR2 SQIVND (reference sequence). Unmatched junction bases numbered 9, after V lost 8 bases and J lost 13 bases.